Listed here are 20 T cell receptor beta chains from one sample, sequenced in a study of cytomegalovirus exposure and HLA in healthy donors. The primer mix had 60 Vbeta and 13 Jbeta primers. This table comes from immunoSEQ multiplex PCR, and its TCRdb copy is limited to in-frame clones, with some not included. Here the sample spans 100,000 to 150,000 clones, 65% to 90% being singletons. Sequenced input: PBMCs. The receptors were gathered from a girl aged 2 to 9 in good health and CMV-seronegative.

The rearrangement links TRBV25-1 to TRBJ2-7; TRBD1 agrees at 7 bases. This CDR3 comprises 14 residues. The V gene's germline CDR1 is MGHDK and CDR2 SYGVNS. The V and J ends lost 2 bases and 2 bases, in that order; junction bases with no gene match: 3. The CDR3 bases are TGTGCCAGCAGTGAACTGGGGACAGCCTACGAGCAGTACTTC. Translating it yields CASSELGTAYEQYF.

This clone has only a few counts. This sequence joins TRBV4-2 and TRBJ1-5; D gene ambiguous. With 0 bases removed from V and 3 bases from J, the gap between germline ends came to 12 bases. Germline V gives CDR1 LGHNA, CDR2 YNFKEQ. This CDR3 has 16 residues. The CDR3 here is CASSQDNSRFNQPQHF. The CDR3 bases are TGTGCCAGCAGCCAAGACAACAGCCGTTTCAATCAGCCCCAGCATTTT.

This rearrangement joins TRBV28 to TRBJ2-1, with D possibly TRBD2 on 5 matching bases. CDR1 MDHEN and CDR2 SYDVKM come from the germline V gene. The CDR3 totals 14 residues. V was trimmed by 5 bases and J by 5 bases, leaving 13 bases between them. The CDR3 is CASSPPRGDNEQFF. CDR3 DNA sequence: TGTGCCAGCAGTCCCCCCCGGGGTGACAATGAGCAGTTCTTC.

The genes are TRBV2 and TRBJ2-3; 10 bases line up with TRBD1. The germline gives CDR1 SNHLY, CDR2 FYNNEI. Trimming removed 4 bases from V and 4 bases from J; junction bases left unmatched: 5. The CDR3 has 15 amino acids. CDR3 residues: CASSVDRGFADTQYF. The CDR3 DNA reads as TGTGCCAGCAGTGTGGACAGGGGGTTTGCAGATACGCAGTATTTT.

The chain carries TRBV29-1 and TRBJ1-2; D is unresolved. There are 11 residues in the CDR3. In germline, CDR1 is SQVTM, CDR2 ANQGSEA. The V gene lost 4 bases and the J gene lost 5 bases, with 8 bases spanning the gap. The CDR3 reads CSVGDLYGYTF. For the CDR3, the DNA is TGCAGCGTTGGAGACTTGTATGGCTACACCTTC.

This sequence joins TRBV30 and TRBJ2-5, with TRBD2 identical over 11 bases. With 4 bases clipped from V and 5 bases from J, the junction kept 6 bases outside the gene matches. The CDR3 spans 14 residues. Germline CDR1 and CDR2: GTSNPN and SVGIG (reference sequence). As DNA, the CDR3 is TGTGCCTGGACTAGCGGGAGGAGTATGGAGACCCAGTACTTC. Protein product: CAWTSGRSMETQYF.

V is TRBV7-2 and J is TRBJ2-1; D ambiguous. The CDR3 is made up of 16 amino acids. CDR1 and CDR2 (germline): SGHTA, FQGNSA. Trimming cost V 1 base and J 1 base, with 11 bases left between them. The DNA for the CDR3 is TGTGCCAGCAGCTTAGGGCGGCAACTATCCTACAATGAGCAGTTCTTC. Its protein product is CASSLGRQLSYNEQFF.

The chain couples TRBV7-6 to TRBJ2-1; no clear D. This CDR3 contains 16 residues. The germline V gene has CDR1 SGHVS and CDR2 FNYEAQ. The germline V and J ends were trimmed by 1 base and 5 bases, with 15 bases remaining between them. The CDR3 loop is CASSLVSSNLDNEQFF. Written as DNA, the CDR3 is TGTGCCAGCAGCTTAGTTTCCTCAAACTTGGACAATGAGCAGTTCTTC.

J is TRBJ2-1 and V is TRBV7-2; weak D call: TRBD2 (6 bases). The CDR3 is 13 amino acids. From germline, CDR1 is SGHTA and CDR2 FQGNSA. Trimming stripped 7 bases from V and 5 bases from J, with 12 bases between. The CDR3 nucleotides read TGTGCCAGCACCGGACTACCCAACAATGAGCAGTTCTTC. Translation gives CASTGLPNNEQFF.

The rearrangement links TRBV11-2 to TRBJ2-6, with 8 bases matching TRBD1. Germline assignment: CDR1 SGHAT and CDR2 FQNNGV. V shed 4 bases and J 0 bases; nucleotides not matched to a gene: 8. This CDR3 has 18 residues. The CDR3 region has the DNA TGTGCCAGCAGCTCATCTCGGGACAGGTCCTCTGGGGCCAACGTCCTGACTTTC. As protein: CASSSSRDRSSGANVLTF.

This chain uses TRBV28 with TRBJ1-2; a possible D gene is TRBD1 (6 bases). Germline loops: CDR1 MDHEN, CDR2 SYDVKM. The CDR3 spans 14 residues. Trimming removed 5 bases from V and 6 bases from J, with 16 bases in between. The CDR3 here is CASSPHTGRDGYTF. The CDR3 DNA follows: TGTGCCAGCAGTCCTCACACAGGGAGGGATGGCTACACCTTC.

The rearrangement links TRBV5-5 to TRBJ1-2; D gene unclear. The V and J ends lost 0 bases and 8 bases respectively, with 11 bases between them. The germline CDR1 and CDR2 sequences are SGHKS and YYEKEE (reference sequence). This CDR3 is built from 13 residues. CDR3 sequence (DNA): TGTGCCAGCAGCTTGGCGGCAGCGGGGGGCTACACCTTC. It translates to CASSLAAAGGYTF. Full variable domain (outside the CDR3, taken from reference TRBV5-5 and TRBJ1-2): DAGVTQSPTHLIKTRGQQVTLRCSPISGHKSVSWYQQVLGQGPQFIFQYYEKEERGRGNFPDRFSARQFPNYSSELNVNALLLGDSALYLCASSLAAAGGYTFGSGTRLTVV.

The gene calls are TRBV7-2 and TRBJ2-3, with D tentatively TRBD2 (5 bases). Looked up from germline, CDR1 is SGHTA and CDR2 is FQGNSA. Trimming cost V 4 bases and J 1 base, with 12 bases left between them. The CDR3 contains 15 residues. The CDR3 DNA sequence: TGTGCCAGCAGCTCGAGGGCGACGGGCACAGATACGCAGTATTTT. This translates into CASSSRATGTDTQYF.

The chain links TRBV30 to TRBJ2-5, with 13 bases matching TRBD2. Germline trimming cut 2 bases from V and 2 bases from J; bases unmatched to any gene: 8. Germline V gene data show CDR1 as GTSNPN and CDR2 as SVGIG (reference sequence). CDR3 size: 17 residues. CDR3 loop: CAWSPRLAGGLQETQYF. The CDR3 region has the DNA TGTGCCTGGAGTCCCCGACTAGCGGGGGGTCTGCAAGAGACCCAGTACTTC.

This clone was counted a few times. J is TRBJ1-5 and V is TRBV7-2; 9 nucleotides agree with TRBD1. The germline CDR1 and CDR2 sequences are SGHTA and FQGNSA. The CDR3 loop spans 15 amino acids. V trimming: 4 bases; J trimming: 3 bases; junction bases outside the gene matches: 4. This CDR3 is CASSSRTGANQPQHF. CDR3 nucleotide sequence: TGTGCCAGCAGCTCCCGGACAGGGGCCAATCAGCCCCAGCATTTT. Full variable domain (rest looked up from reference TRBV7-2 and TRBJ1-5): GAGVSQSPSNKVTEKGKDVELRCDPISGHTALYWYRQSLGQGLEFLIYFQGNSAPDKSGLPSDRFSAERTGGSVSTLTIQRTQQEDSAVYLCASSSRTGANQPQHFGDGTRLSIL.

V and J are TRBV6-6 and TRBJ1-2; no definite D call. This CDR3 is 12 amino acids long. V was shortened by 6 bases and J by 8 bases, with 13 bases between the two germline ends. Germline lookup yields CDR1 MNHNY and CDR2 SVGAGI (reference sequence). CDR3 protein: CASRGDFEGYTF. The CDR3 DNA sequence: TGTGCCAGCAGGGGCGATTTTGAGGGCTACACCTTC.

V is TRBV5-4 and J is TRBJ2-1; possible D gene TRBD1, 6 bases. The germline V gene has CDR1 SGHNT and CDR2 YYREEE (reference sequence). The CDR3 consists of 14 residues. Trimming removed 3 bases from V and 9 bases from J, with 16 bases in between. The DNA for the CDR3 is TGTGCCAGCAGCTCCGGCAACAGGGTGGGTGAGCAGTTCTTC. This translates into CASSSGNRVGEQFF.

The chain is built from TRBV6-5 and TRBJ2-7; TRBD1 might be the D (5 bases). The V and J ends lost 6 bases and 2 bases respectively, with 11 bases between them. The length of the CDR3 is 13 residues. Germline lookup yields CDR1 MNHEY and CDR2 SVGAGI. The CDR3 DNA reads TGTGCCAGCAGCCCGACAGCCGCCTACGAGCAGTACTTC. Residues: CASSPTAAYEQYF.

The chain recombines TRBV28 with TRBJ1-1; D not resolved. Germline V lookup: CDR1 MDHEN, CDR2 SYDVKM. Trimming shortened V by 2 bases and J by 1 base, and 5 bases separated the two germline ends. This CDR3 has 13 amino acids. For the CDR3, the DNA is TGTGCCAGCAGTTTACCCAGGAACACTGAAGCTTTCTTT. This gives the protein CASSLPRNTEAFF.

This clone showed up just once. This rearrangement joins TRBV7-9 to TRBJ2-1, with a tentative D call TRBD1 (7 bases). CDR1 is SEHNR, CDR2 FQNEAQ, per germline (reference sequence). CDR3 length: 13 amino acids. Trimming removed 5 bases from V and 12 bases from J, with 17 bases in between. CDR3: CASSTTNRGGQFF. The CDR3 bases are TGTGCCAGCAGCACCACTAACAGGGGAGGGCAGTTCTTC.